These 9 T cell receptor beta chains came from one sample sequenced in a study of blood T cell repertoires in COVID-19 (dated by TCRdb to the early 2020s). The library came from the immunoSEQ multiplex PCR assay. The source is immuneACCESS, and TCRdb retained only in-frame sequences with V and J called. Part of the clones is not carried over; for the studies checked, unresolved V genes explain less than half of this, and the remainder is unexplained. For this sample the table gives approximately 190,000 clones, of which under 90% were detected only once. The ten largest clones represent approximately 14% of the sample. Material for sequencing was peripheral blood. These receptors were taken from a man aged 30 to 45 with active or convalescent COVID-19.

J is TRBJ2-1 and V is TRBV19; 8 nucleotides line up with TRBD2. The CDR3 loop spans 16 amino acids. From germline, CDR1 is LNHDA and CDR2 SQIVND (reference sequence). The trim removed 1 base at V and 2 bases at J, leaving 4 bases unmatched. The CDR3 DNA reads TGTGCCAGTAGTATAGGGCGGGGGGATCCCTACAATGAGCAGTTCTTC. This codes for CASSIGRGDPYNEQFF.

The gene calls are TRBV7-2 and TRBJ2-5, with TRBD1 matching over 7 bases. J lost 5 bases, V lost 5 bases, and 8 bases had no gene match. The CDR3 runs to 14 residues. Germline assignment: CDR1 SGHTA and CDR2 FQGNSA. In nucleotides, the CDR3 is TGTGCCAGCAGCGGTTGGGGACAGAGGGAGACCCAGTACTTC. Protein sequence: CASSGWGQRETQYF.

This clone turned up a few times. This sequence joins TRBV6-4 and TRBJ2-3, with 9 positions matching TRBD2. The CDR3 runs 15 residues. CDR1 and CDR2 (germline): MRHNA, SNTAGT. Trimming cost V 5 bases and J 0 bases; bases outside gene matches: 3. The CDR3 sequence is CASSKSGGSTDTQYF. The CDR3, as DNA: TGTGCCAGCAGTAAGAGCGGGGGGAGCACAGATACGCAGTATTTT.

The V gene is TRBV7-9, the J gene TRBJ2-2, with TRBD1 matching over 7 bases. This CDR3 is built from 15 residues. Germline V gene sequence: CDR1 SEHNR, CDR2 FQNEAQ (reference sequence). Trimming removed 5 bases from V and 3 bases from J; junction bases left unmatched: 6. CDR3 nucleotides: TGTGCCAGCAGCGTCGGACAGGCGGACACCGGGGAGCTGTTTTTT. It specifies CASSVGQADTGELFF. The full variable domain, with the rest looked up from reference TRBV7-9 and TRBJ2-2, is DTGVSQNPRHKITKRGQNVTFRCDPISEHNRLYWYRQTLGQGPEFLTYFQNEAQLEKSRLLSDRFSAERPKGSFSTLEIQRTEQGDSAMYLCASSVGQADTGELFFGEGSRLTVL.

The J gene is TRBJ1-1, the V gene TRBV24-1; 8 bases are shared with TRBD1. The CDR3 has 15 amino acids. Germline V CDR1 and CDR2: KGHDR, SFDVKD. V lost 5 bases to trimming and J lost 0 bases; unmatched junction nucleotides: 4. CDR3 sequence (DNA): TGTGCCACCAGTGGCAAGACAGGGGTGAACACTGAAGCTTTCTTT. Its protein is CATSGKTGVNTEAFF.

V usage is TRBV5-1 and J usage is TRBJ2-2; 7 positions match TRBD1. The length of the CDR3 is 17 residues. Germline V gives CDR1 SGHRS, CDR2 YFSETQ. V shed 1 base and J 5 bases; nucleotides not matched to a gene: 11. The CDR3 spells CASSLPDRERETGELFF. CDR3 bases: TGCGCCAGCAGCTTGCCCGACAGGGAAAGAGAGACCGGGGAGCTGTTTTTT.

V and J are TRBV7-2 and TRBJ1-2, with 9 bases lining up with TRBD1. The CDR3 extends over 15 amino acids. Germline V gene sequence: CDR1 SGHTA, CDR2 FQGNSA. The J segment lost 5 bases and the V segment lost 0 bases, leaving 4 bases of the junction unmatched. This CDR3 reads CASSLAGTGYYGYTF. CDR3 nucleotides: TGTGCCAGCAGCTTAGCCGGGACAGGGTATTATGGCTACACCTTC.

The genes are TRBV11-3 and TRBJ2-3; 9 bases are a match to TRBD2. The germline V gene has CDR1 SGHNT and CDR2 YENEEA. V lost 6 bases to trimming and J lost 5 bases; unmatched junction nucleotides: 15. This CDR3 region has 17 residues. The CDR3 protein is CASRGAAGGPKGDTQYF. The CDR3 bases are TGTGCCAGCAGAGGAGCGGCGGGAGGGCCAAAGGGAGATACGCAGTATTTT.

The chain recombines TRBV11-2 with TRBJ1-1; 11 bases map to TRBD1. The J segment lost 6 bases and the V segment lost 5 bases, leaving 8 bases of the junction unmatched. Germline V lookup: CDR1 SGHAT, CDR2 FQNNGV. The CDR3 contains 15 residues. CDR3 in DNA: TGTGCCAGCAGCCCAGGGACAGGGGGGGCTCCTGAAGCTTTCTTT. Translated, it gives CASSPGTGGAPEAFF.